These 20 T cell receptor beta chains were sequenced from one sample in a study of blood T cell repertoires in COVID-19 (dated by TCRdb to about 2020). The library was generated by the immunoSEQ multiplex PCR assay. Drawn from immuneACCESS, this table holds only the in-frame rearrangements with V and J called that TCRdb kept. Clones are partly lost; checked studies trace under half to an unresolved V gene and leave the rest unexplained. The sample records 150,000 or so clones, roughly 80% of which are singletons. The biggest ten clones account for approximately 6.8% of the sample. The sample was peripheral blood. These receptors were obtained from a woman between 35 and 50 years old with COVID-19, enrolled during active disease.

This chain links TRBV6-1 with TRBJ2-1, with TRBD1 identical over 8 bases. In germline, CDR1 is MNHNS, CDR2 SASEGT. The CDR3 runs to 15 residues. V shed 3 bases, J shed 9 bases, and the junction held 10 bases outside the gene matches. CDR3 protein: CASSERTGNRGEQFF. Written as DNA, the CDR3 is TGTGCCAGCAGTGAGAGGACAGGGAACAGGGGTGAGCAGTTCTTC.

The V gene is TRBV5-1, the J gene TRBJ2-5; D possibly corresponds to TRBD1 (6 bases). Deletions cut 1 base from V and 5 bases from J, with 18 bases between. The CDR3 has 16 amino acids. Germline assignment: CDR1 SGHRS and CDR2 YFSETQ. The CDR3 DNA reads as TGCGCCAGCAGCTTGTCTTCAGGGGAAGGCAGGGAGACCCAGTACTTC. Its protein product is CASSLSSGEGRETQYF.

The chain combines TRBV18 with TRBJ1-2, with a possible D match to TRBD1 (5 bases). V lost 2 bases to trimming and J lost 7 bases, with 14 bases between them. The germline CDR1 and CDR2 sequences are KGHSH and LQKENI. The CDR3 extends over 14 amino acids. The CDR3 DNA reads as TGTGCCAGCTCACCAGGAGCACAGGCGATTGGCTACACCTTC. It yields the protein CASSPGAQAIGYTF. Looking up the rest from reference TRBV18 and TRBJ1-2 gives the full variable domain: NAGVMQNPRHLVRRRGQEARLRCSPMKGHSHVYWYRQLPEEGLKFMVYLQKENIIDESGMPKERFSAEFPKEGPSILRIQQVVRGDSAAYFCASSPGAQAIGYTFGSGTRLTVV.

The rearrangement joins TRBV19 to TRBJ1-5, with 10 bases that match TRBD1. Germline V gives CDR1 LNHDA, CDR2 SQIVND (reference sequence). Trimming cost V 7 bases and J 5 bases; bases outside gene matches: 5. The length of the CDR3 is 14 residues. The CDR3 region is CASKGQGDHQPQHF. The CDR3 region has the DNA TGTGCCAGTAAAGGACAGGGGGATCATCAGCCCCAGCATTTT.

This chain joins TRBV28 and TRBJ2-3; a possible D gene is TRBD2 (5 bases). There are 14 residues in the CDR3. Germline CDR1 reads MDHEN; CDR2 reads SYDVKM. V was shortened by 2 bases and J by 2 bases, with 8 bases between the two germline ends. CDR3 coding DNA: TGTGCCAGCAGTTTAAGCCGGGACACAGATACGCAGTATTTT. It specifies CASSLSRDTDTQYF. Combining the CDR3 with reference TRBV28 and TRBJ2-3 gives the whole variable domain DVKVTQSSRYLVKRTGEKVFLECVQDMDHENMFWYRQDPGLGLRLIYFSYDVKMKEKGDIPEGYSVSREKKERFSLILESASTNQTSMYLCASSLSRDTDTQYFGPGTRLTVL.

The V and J genes are TRBV28 and TRBJ1-5; D remains unclear. Germline V gene data show CDR1 as MDHEN and CDR2 as SYDVKM. This CDR3 comprises 12 residues. V was trimmed by 5 bases and J by 6 bases, leaving 8 bases between them. CDR3 nucleotides: TGTGCCAGCAGTCAGGCTCGTCAGCCCCAGCATTTT. Protein sequence: CASSQARQPQHF.

The CDR3 DNA sequence: TGTGCCTGGAGTGTTCAGGGGACAGCACATGGCTACACCTTC. This encodes CAWSVQGTAHGYTF. The V gene is TRBV30, the J gene TRBJ1-2, with 7 bases aligning to TRBD1. This CDR3 has 14 residues. Germline loops: CDR1 GTSNPN, CDR2 SVGIG (reference sequence). Germline trimming cut 0 bases from V and 6 bases from J; bases unmatched to any gene: 7.

The chain recombines TRBV29-1 with TRBJ1-1; 8 nucleotides agree with TRBD1. CDR1 and CDR2 (germline): SQVTM, ANQGSEA. This CDR3 is 14 amino acids long. The trim removed 4 bases at V and 7 bases at J, leaving 11 bases unmatched. CDR3 amino acids: CSVGARTGTFEAFF. The DNA of the CDR3 is TGCAGCGTTGGAGCCCGGACAGGGACTTTTGAAGCTTTCTTT.

The chain has TRBV27 and TRBJ1-2; D is possibly TRBD1 (6 bases). Trimming removed 5 bases at V and 0 bases at J, with 13 bases between. Germline lookup yields CDR1 MNHEY and CDR2 SMNVEV (reference sequence). CDR3 length: 15 residues. CDR3 sequence: CASSPGQPSNYGYTF. The CDR3 bases are TGTGCCAGCAGTCCGGGACAACCCTCTAACTATGGCTACACCTTC.

This rearrangement joins TRBV27 to TRBJ2-1; perhaps TRBD2 as D (5 bases). The germline V and J ends were trimmed by 2 bases and 2 bases, with 16 bases remaining between them. Germline assignment: CDR1 MNHEY and CDR2 SMNVEV (reference sequence). This CDR3 contains 17 residues. The CDR3 spells CASSLASSGLAYNEQFF. The CDR3 DNA sequence: TGTGCCAGCAGTTTAGCTTCGTCCGGACTCGCCTACAATGAGCAGTTCTTC.

The CDR3 nucleotides are TGTGCCAGCAGCCCGGATGGGACAGGGGTCAACACCGGGGAGCTGTTTTTT. Translated: CASSPDGTGVNTGELFF. The chain carries TRBV5-4 and TRBJ2-2; 10 positions match TRBD1. J was trimmed by 2 bases and V by 4 bases; bases with no gene match: 8. The CDR3 is made up of 17 amino acids. The germline V gene encodes CDR1 SGHNT and CDR2 YYREEE (reference sequence).

This clone was seen more than once but under ten times. The chain combines TRBV7-9 with TRBJ1-2, with TRBD1 as a possible D gene (5 bases). The V end was cut by 2 bases, the J end by 7 bases, with 14 bases between. Germline CDR1 reads SEHNR; CDR2 reads FQNEAQ (reference sequence). This CDR3 has 14 residues. In DNA, the CDR3 is TGTGCCAGCAGCTTATCGTCGCAGGGCCCTGGCTACACCTTC. Translation gives CASSLSSQGPGYTF.

This rearrangement joins TRBV11-2 to TRBJ1-2, with no clear D. V gave up 0 bases and J gave up 9 bases, with 8 bases separating them. CDR1 and CDR2 from the germline V gene are SGHAT and FQNNGV. CDR3 length equals 12 residues. The DNA for the CDR3 is TGTGCCAGCAGCTTAGATCGGGTTAGCTACACCTTC. As protein: CASSLDRVSYTF.

V gene TRBV19 combines with J gene TRBJ2-5; TRBD2 matches 7 bases. V lost 10 bases, J lost 2 bases, and 4 bases stayed unmatched. Germline CDR1 reads LNHDA; CDR2 reads SQIVND (reference sequence). The CDR3 runs 12 residues. CDR3 coding DNA: TGTGCCACCTGGGACTATCAAGAGACCCAGTACTTC. Translated, it gives CATWDYQETQYF. Together with reference TRBV19 and TRBJ2-5, the CDR3 gives the full variable domain: DGGITQSPKYLFRKEGQNVTLSCEQNLNHDAMYWYRQDPGQGLRLIYYSQIVNDFQKGDIAEGYSVSREKKESFPLTVTSAQKNPTAFYLCATWDYQETQYFGPGTRLLVL.

The chain uses TRBV3-1 (or the pseudogene TRBV3-2) and TRBJ1-1; a possible D gene is TRBD1 (5 bases). CDR3 size: 12 residues. V gave up 5 bases and J gave up 4 bases, with 8 bases separating them. From germline, CDR1 is LGHDT and CDR2 YNNKEL (reference sequence). The CDR3 region has the DNA TGTGCCAGCAGCTACAGGCGCACTGAAGCTTTCTTT. It translates to CASSYRRTEAFF.

The chain couples TRBV5-1 to TRBJ1-1; weak D call: TRBD1 (5 bases). CDR3 length: 15 residues. CDR1 is SGHRS, CDR2 YFSETQ, per germline. The V and J ends lost 2 bases and 5 bases respectively, with 16 bases between them. The CDR3: CASSFGPPGTTEAFF. The CDR3 region has the DNA TGCGCCAGCAGCTTCGGCCCCCCAGGGACTACTGAAGCTTTCTTT.

The chain has TRBV7-2 and TRBJ2-7, with D possibly TRBD2 on 6 matching bases. Trimming pared 1 base from V and 4 bases from J, leaving 14 bases between. There are 15 residues in the CDR3. Germline-derived CDR1 and CDR2 are SGHTA and FQGNSA. DNA of the CDR3: TGTGCCAGCAGCTTAGGACTAGGGAGTAGATACGAGCAGTACTTC. Its translation is CASSLGLGSRYEQYF. The whole variable domain, remainder taken from reference TRBV7-2 and TRBJ2-7, is GAGVSQSPSNKVTEKGKDVELRCDPISGHTALYWYRQSLGQGLEFLIYFQGNSAPDKSGLPSDRFSAERTGGSVSTLTIQRTQQEDSAVYLCASSLGLGSRYEQYFGPGTRLTVT.

V is TRBV12-2 and J is TRBJ2-1; TRBD2 is the table's D call, not checked against the DNA. TRBV12-2 is assigned pseudogene status. There are 13 residues in the CDR3. CDR3 protein: CASRRRLGEREFF. CDR3 in DNA: TGTGCAAGTCGCCGCCGACTAGGGGAAAGGGAGTTCTTC.

J is TRBJ2-2 and V is TRBV19, with TRBD1 as a possible D gene (6 bases). The length of the CDR3 is 15 residues. V lost 3 bases and J lost 5, with 13 bases in between. The germline V gene has CDR1 LNHDA and CDR2 SQIVND (reference sequence). The CDR3 spells CASSIQGQQTGELFF. The CDR3 DNA is TGTGCCAGTAGTATTCAAGGACAGCAAACCGGGGAGCTGTTTTTT.

The table lists this clone with a few counts. The chain couples TRBV5-1 to TRBJ2-1; TRBD1 is a possible D gene (5 bases). The CDR3 length is 15 residues. Between the trimmed V and J ends, which lost 0 bases and 0 bases, there was a span of 7 bases. Germline loops: CDR1 SGHRS, CDR2 YFSETQ. Here the CDR3 DNA reads TGCGCCAGCAGCTTGGGGCAGGGCTCCTACAATGAGCAGTTCTTC. It specifies CASSLGQGSYNEQFF.